The 25 T cell receptor beta chains below all came from one sample that was sequenced in a study of T-cell reconstitution after alpha-beta-depleted transplantation in children. As it was prepared, the TCRbeta library received unique molecular identifiers. Each CDR3 protein is one row after TCRdb ran MiXCR on the PCR reads. The repertoire has some 400,000 distinct CDR3 sequences, around 21% of them found once; the top ten carry less than 4.5%. This sample comprised PBMCs from the stem cell graft donor, obtained from the stem cell graft. These receptors were obtained from a human donor who donated a stem cell graft to a child with acute myeloid leukemia.

The chain's CDR3 is CASSDRSRGTEAFF. The CDR3 region has the DNA TGCGCCAGCAGCGATAGGAGCAGGGGCACTGAAGCTTTCTTT. The J gene is TRBJ1-1, the V gene TRBV5-1; TRBD1 is a possible D gene (6 bases). Germline CDR1 is SGHRS and CDR2 is YFSETQ. V was clipped by 4 bases and J by 4 bases, with 14 bases between them. The CDR3 contains 14 residues.

This rearrangement joins TRBV12-3 or TRBV12-4 to TRBJ1-1; D possibly corresponds to TRBD1 (5 bases). The CDR3 is 15 residues long. V was trimmed by 5 bases and J by 2 bases, leaving 15 bases between them. The CDR3 DNA sequence: TGTGCCAGCAGTACCCTGGGACCCCGCAACACTGAAGCTTTCTTT. Amino acids: CASSTLGPRNTEAFF.

V is TRBV20-1 and J is TRBJ2-7; D gene ambiguous. The V gene lost 1 base and the J gene lost 2 bases, with 6 bases spanning the gap. This CDR3 is built from 12 residues. The germline gives CDR1 DFQATT, CDR2 SNEGSKA (reference sequence). The CDR3 protein is CSARGWAYEQYF. CDR3 coding DNA: TGCAGTGCTAGAGGCTGGGCCTACGAGCAGTACTTC.

The V and J genes are TRBV20-1 and TRBJ2-1; the D is unclear. V lost 0 bases and J 0 bases, leaving 12 bases between the germline ends. Germline V gene sequence: CDR1 DFQATT, CDR2 SNEGSKA (reference sequence). This CDR3 is 16 amino acids long. For the CDR3, the DNA is TGCAGTGCTAGAGAGGATACGGCGTTCTCCTACAATGAGCAGTTCTTC. Amino acids: CSAREDTAFSYNEQFF.

This clonotype was counted ten times or more. The chain couples TRBV7-9 to TRBJ2-1; the D gene is possibly TRBD1 (6 bases). CDR1 SEHNR and CDR2 FQNEAQ come from the germline V gene (reference sequence). Trimming shortened V by 4 bases and J by 8 bases, and 9 bases separated the two germline ends. The CDR3 loop spans 12 amino acids. CDR3 loop: CASSSHRDEQFF. The DNA of the CDR3 is TGTGCCAGCAGCTCCCACAGGGATGAGCAGTTCTTC.

This clonotype was counted many times. This chain joins TRBV10-3 and TRBJ2-4; the D is unclear. This CDR3 comprises 13 residues. V was shortened by 3 bases and J by 8 bases, with 11 bases between the two germline ends. Germline V gene data show CDR1 as ENHRY and CDR2 as SYGVKD. CDR3 loop: CAISDDRVDIQYF. CDR3 nucleotides: TGTGCCATCAGTGATGATCGGGTAGACATTCAGTACTTC.

This clonotype was observed many times. The chain combines TRBV20-1 with TRBJ2-4; D gene unclear. Germline lookup yields CDR1 DFQATT and CDR2 SNEGSKA (reference sequence). Trimming left V 1 base short and J 8 bases short, with 15 bases between. This CDR3 has 14 amino acids. The CDR3 DNA sequence: TGCAGTGCTAGAGCCCCGGATGGCCCAGACATTCAGTACTTC. It is translated as CSARAPDGPDIQYF.

This clonotype was recorded many times. The CDR3 DNA is TGTGCCTGCGGGGAGCCCCGCACAGATACGCAGTATTTT. Its translation is CACGEPRTDTQYF. V usage is TRBV12-3 or TRBV12-4 and J usage is TRBJ2-3; possible D gene TRBD2, 6 bases. With 11 bases removed from V and 1 base from J, the gap between germline ends came to 13 bases. This CDR3 contains 13 residues.

J is TRBJ2-5 and V is TRBV12-3 or TRBV12-4; D unresolved. The CDR3 has 14 amino acids. V lost 8 bases and J 3 bases, leaving 16 bases between the germline ends. The CDR3 spells CASGLRLTEETQYF. The CDR3 DNA reads as TGTGCCAGCGGCTTGAGGCTAACAGAAGAGACCCAGTACTTC.

The genes are TRBV6-5 and TRBJ1-2, with TRBD1 matching over 7 bases. The junction had 6 bases not matched to a gene; V was cut back by 4 bases and J by 1 base. This CDR3 is built from 15 residues. CDR1 is MNHEY and CDR2 is SVGAGI in the germline V gene. CDR3 region: CASSSPGDSNYGYTF. In nucleotides, the CDR3 is TGTGCCAGCAGTTCTCCAGGGGACAGTAACTATGGCTACACCTTC.

V gene TRBV7-9 combines with J gene TRBJ2-3; 8 bases are a match to TRBD2. The V gene end was trimmed by 4 bases and the J gene end by 3 bases; junction bases not matched to a gene: 9. The length of the CDR3 is 16 residues. Germline loops: CDR1 SEHNR, CDR2 FQNEAQ (reference sequence). The CDR3 DNA reads as TGTGCCAGCAGCTCCATAGCGGGGTTAGGGACAGATACGCAGTATTTT. Translating gives CASSSIAGLGTDTQYF.

The CDR3 sequence: CSARDYEFGTQYF. As DNA, the CDR3 is TGCAGTGCTAGAGATTACGAGTTTGGGACCCAGTACTTC. This chain joins TRBV20-1 and TRBJ2-5; no definite D call. CDR1 is DFQATT, CDR2 SNEGSKA, per germline (reference sequence). The V end was cut by 0 bases, the J end by 7 bases, with 12 bases between. The CDR3 runs 13 residues.

The V gene is TRBV15, the J gene TRBJ2-7; D is uncertain. The germline gives CDR1 LNHNV, CDR2 YYDKDF (reference sequence). The germline V and J ends were trimmed by 3 bases and 2 bases, with 8 bases remaining between them. This CDR3 contains 13 residues. CDR3 sequence reads: CATSRDPAYEQYF. CDR3 DNA sequence: TGTGCCACCAGCAGGGACCCAGCCTACGAGCAGTACTTC.

This clonotype has at least ten counts. V gene TRBV29-1 combines with J gene TRBJ2-1; 10 bases line up with TRBD1. The CDR3 is made up of 14 amino acids. Germline CDR1 SQVTM, CDR2 ANQGSEA. V trimming: 1 base; J trimming: 8 bases; junction bases outside the gene matches: 5. CDR3 protein: CSVEAYGTGDEQFF. The CDR3 bases are TGCAGCGTTGAAGCTTACGGGACAGGGGATGAGCAGTTCTTC.

The chain has TRBV20-1 and TRBJ2-3; the match to TRBD2 covers 14 bases. This CDR3 has 18 residues. Unmatched junction bases numbered 9, after V lost 1 base and J lost 3 bases. Germline CDR1 DFQATT, CDR2 SNEGSKA (reference sequence). CDR3 amino acids: CSARVGTSGSWSTDTQYF. CDR3 bases: TGCAGTGCTAGAGTTGGGACTAGCGGGAGTTGGTCGACAGATACGCAGTATTTT.

The CDR3 nucleotides read TGTGCCAGCAGCGTAGATCCGGGGTCTAGCACAGATACGCAGTATTTT. The encoded protein is CASSVDPGSSTDTQYF. The chain employs TRBV9 and TRBJ2-3, with D tentatively TRBD2 (5 bases). The V and J ends lost 0 bases and 0 bases respectively, with 11 bases between them. From germline, CDR1 is SGDLS and CDR2 YYNGEE. The CDR3 has 16 residues.

This clonotype was observed a few times. This chain links TRBV29-1 with TRBJ1-1; D might be TRBD1 (5 bases). Trimming cost V 6 bases and J 3 bases, with 14 bases left between them. Per the germline V gene, CDR1 is SQVTM and CDR2 is ANQGSEA. This CDR3 has 13 residues. The CDR3 protein is CSVPGPGDTEAFF. CDR3 nucleotide sequence: TGCAGCGTCCCGGGGCCTGGGGACACTGAAGCTTTCTTT.

This clonotype was counted between two and nine times. The chain employs TRBV4-2 and TRBJ2-7, with D possibly TRBD2 on 5 matching bases. The CDR3 covers 15 residues. Germline CDR1 and CDR2: LGHNA and YNFKEQ. V lost 0 bases and J lost 1, with 10 bases in between. CDR3 nucleotide sequence: TGTGCCAGCAGCCAAGACAATCCGGGGTCCTACGAGCAGTACTTC. Translating gives CASSQDNPGSYEQYF.

This clonotype was counted at least ten times. The chain combines TRBV20-1 with TRBJ2-7; 9 bases match TRBD1. Losses at the gene ends were 0 bases for V and 4 bases for J; bases not matched to a gene: 13. Per the germline V gene, CDR1 is DFQATT and CDR2 is SNEGSKA (reference sequence). This CDR3 has 17 amino acids. CDR3 sequence: CSARELLQGAGRYEQYF. CDR3 in DNA: TGCAGTGCTAGAGAATTACTACAGGGGGCCGGGCGATACGAGCAGTACTTC.

Many counts were recorded for this clonotype. This chain uses TRBV12-3 or TRBV12-4 with TRBJ2-1; no definite D call. The CDR3 runs 11 residues. The V end lost 6 bases, the J end lost 9 bases, and 9 bases lay between the germline ends. DNA of the CDR3: TGTGCCAGCAGCTTCTCCTTTGAGCAGTTCTTC. Translation gives CASSFSFEQFF.

This clonotype occurred many times. This rearrangement joins TRBV12-3 or TRBV12-4 to TRBJ2-5; no firm D call. V was clipped by 3 bases and J by 2 bases, with 7 bases between them. The length of the CDR3 is 13 residues. The CDR3 protein is CASSFPAQETQYF. CDR3 nucleotides: TGTGCCAGCAGTTTCCCAGCACAAGAGACCCAGTACTTC.

This chain joins TRBV12-3 or TRBV12-4 and TRBJ1-1; no definite D call. This CDR3 comprises 18 residues. The CDR3 DNA reads TGTACCTGCAGTTTAGCGCTAAATGCGTTTTTCCCTTGGATGGAAGCTTTCTTT. It encodes CTCSLALNAFFPWMEAFF.

This clonotype was counted ten times or more. The chain has TRBV12-3 or TRBV12-4 and TRBJ2-7; D is unresolved. This CDR3 is 12 amino acids long. V was pared by 5 bases and J by 2 bases, with 7 bases between. The CDR3 nucleotides read TGTGCCAGCAGTCTAAACGCCTACGAGCAGTACTTC. It is translated as CASSLNAYEQYF.

This clonotype was detected many times. This CDR3 reads CASSLATSGYNEQFF. In nucleotides, the CDR3 is TGTGCCAGCAGTTTAGCGACTAGCGGCTACAATGAGCAGTTCTTC. The chain has TRBV12-3 or TRBV12-4 and TRBJ2-1, with 9 bases identical to TRBD2. The CDR3 is 15 amino acids. V lost 0 bases to trimming and J lost 3 bases; unmatched junction nucleotides: 0.

The chain joins TRBV9 to TRBJ2-7; D uncertain. The CDR3 is 14 residues long. Germline CDR1 and CDR2: SGDLS and YYNGEE. Trimming took 2 bases from V and 2 from J, leaving 11 bases between them. The CDR3 DNA is TGTGCCAGCAGCGTCGGCACTTCTACCTACGAGCAGTACTTC. Translating it yields CASSVGTSTYEQYF.